One sample yielded the 20 T cell receptor beta chains listed below, sequenced in a study of cytomegalovirus exposure and HLA in healthy donors. This PCR relied on a set of 60 Vbeta primers and 13 Jbeta primers. Measured with immunoSEQ multiplex PCR; TCRdb has only the in-frame clones, and not every one. The sample holds around 170,000 clones, about 80% seen once. The specimen was PBMCs. The receptors were sampled from a man aged 35 to 55 in good health and CMV-seronegative.

V usage is TRBV5-5 and J usage is TRBJ1-1; 7 nucleotides line up with TRBD1. The V segment lost 4 bases and the J segment 1 base; nucleotides outside the gene matches: 4. The CDR3 is 14 residues long. The germline CDR1 and CDR2 sequences are SGHKS and YYEKEE (reference sequence). CDR3 in amino acids: CASSTDRTNTEAFF. Written as DNA, the CDR3 is TGTGCCAGCAGCACGGACAGGACGAACACTGAAGCTTTCTTT.

The chain combines TRBV4-1 with TRBJ2-7; no reliable D call. The CDR3 is 14 residues long. The V end was cut by 0 bases, the J end by 6 bases, with 12 bases between. Germline V gene lookup returns CDR1 MGHRA and CDR2 YSYEKL. CDR3 loop: CASSQDPGTLEQYV. CDR3 DNA sequence: TGCGCCAGCAGCCAAGATCCAGGAACCCTCGAGCAGTACGTC.

This sequence joins TRBV11-2 and TRBJ2-3; 12 bases agree with TRBD2. This CDR3 is 15 amino acids long. The germline V gene encodes CDR1 SGHAT and CDR2 FQNNGV. The trim removed 6 bases at V and 4 bases at J, leaving 5 bases unmatched. The CDR3 spells CASRLTSGSPDTQYF. DNA of the CDR3: TGTGCCAGCAGGCTGACTAGCGGGAGTCCAGATACGCAGTATTTT.

The rearrangement uses TRBV6-6 and TRBJ1-1, with 7 bases lining up with TRBD1. V trimming: 5 bases; J trimming: 10 bases; junction bases outside the gene matches: 10. CDR3 length equals 13 residues. The germline gives CDR1 MNHNY, CDR2 SVGAGI (reference sequence). CDR3 in DNA: TGTGCCAGCAGTACCGACAGGGAATACGGAGCTTTCTTT. This gives the protein CASSTDREYGAFF.

This CDR3 reads CASSDARKGTNEKLFF. CDR3 nucleotide sequence: TGTGCCAGCAGTGACGCCCGAAAGGGGACTAATGAAAAACTGTTTTTT. The V and J genes are TRBV2 and TRBJ1-4, with D perhaps TRBD1 (5 bases). This CDR3 has 16 amino acids. V was cut by 3 bases and J by 2 bases, with 13 bases left in between. Germline V gene sequence: CDR1 SNHLY, CDR2 FYNNEI.

This clone was counted only a few times. The V and J genes are TRBV2 and TRBJ1-5, with D possibly matching TRBD1 (5 bases). Germline CDR1 and CDR2: SNHLY and FYNNEI. Trimming cost V 0 bases and J 6 bases, with 15 bases left between them. The CDR3 extends over 16 amino acids. CDR3 bases: TGTGCCAGCAGTGAAGCAAGGGGAAGGATAGGTCAGCCCCAGCATTTT. Protein product: CASSEARGRIGQPQHF.

The genes are TRBV7-2 and TRBJ1-3; D possibly corresponds to TRBD1 (5 bases). The CDR3 totals 16 residues. Between the trimmed V and J ends, which lost 2 bases and 4 bases, there was a span of 15 bases. Germline CDR1 is SGHTA and CDR2 is FQGNSA. The CDR3: CASSLTQAVSGNTIYF. The CDR3 region has the DNA TGTGCCAGCAGCTTAACACAGGCGGTATCCGGAAACACCATATATTTT.

This chain uses TRBV15 with TRBJ2-2; 11 nucleotides line up with TRBD2. V lost 0 bases, J lost 1 base, and 7 bases stayed unmatched. The CDR3 covers 19 residues. CDR1 is LNHNV and CDR2 is YYDKDF in the germline V gene (reference sequence). The CDR3 DNA reads TGTGCCACCAGCAGAGATTGGCTAGCGGGAGGAGGGAACACCGGGGAGCTGTTTTTT. Protein product: CATSRDWLAGGGNTGELFF.

This chain connects TRBV5-3 to TRBJ2-7, with D tentatively TRBD2 (6 bases). TRBV5-3 is an open reading frame whose function is uncertain. The length of the CDR3 is 14 residues. Trimming cost V 1 base and J 3 bases, with 11 bases left between them. The CDR3 spells CARSLLAHFYEQYV. The CDR3 DNA sequence: TGTGCCAGAAGCTTGCTAGCGCACTTCTACGAGCAGTACGTC.

The J gene is TRBJ2-1, the V gene TRBV29-1, with 7 bases that match TRBD2. The V gene's germline CDR1 is SQVTM and CDR2 ANQGSEA. The CDR3 spans 14 residues. V trimming: 4 bases; J trimming: 10 bases; junction bases outside the gene matches: 13. CDR3 in amino acids: CSVGGGQGAGEQFF. As DNA, the CDR3 is TGCAGCGTTGGGGGGGGTCAAGGGGCGGGCGAGCAGTTCTTC.

CDR3 sequence: CASSKPGLGNTGELFF. The CDR3, as DNA: TGTGCCAGCTCAAAGCCGGGACTAGGGAACACCGGGGAGCTGTTTTTT. The chain uses TRBV18 and TRBJ2-2; TRBD2 matches 8 bases. V shed 5 bases and J 1 base; nucleotides not matched to a gene: 6. Germline lookup yields CDR1 KGHSH and CDR2 LQKENI. The CDR3 is 16 residues long.

This clone was observed a few times. The V call is TRBV6-5, the J call TRBJ2-7, with 9 bases lining up with TRBD1. Germline V gene sequence: CDR1 MNHEY, CDR2 SVGAGI. V was pared by 5 bases and J by 1 base, with 6 bases of the junction left unmatched. The CDR3 totals 15 residues. The CDR3 region is CASSPSTGGSYEQYF. CDR3 coding DNA: TGTGCCAGCAGTCCTTCGACAGGGGGATCCTACGAGCAGTACTTC.

This clone was counted between two and nine times. V gene TRBV27 combines with J gene TRBJ2-1, with TRBD2 identical over 13 bases. The V and J ends lost 5 bases and 7 bases, in that order; junction bases with no gene match: 8. CDR3 length: 16 amino acids. The V gene's germline CDR1 is MNHEY and CDR2 SMNVEV (reference sequence). The CDR3 here is CASSRSGLAGRNEQFF. The CDR3, as DNA: TGTGCCAGCAGTCGCTCGGGACTAGCGGGAAGGAATGAGCAGTTCTTC.

The chain employs TRBV28 and TRBJ2-3; 7 positions match TRBD2. The J segment lost 5 bases and the V segment lost 7 bases, leaving 12 bases of the junction unmatched. Germline CDR1 MDHEN, CDR2 SYDVKM. The CDR3 spans 15 residues. The CDR3 DNA reads TGTGCCAGCAACAAAGGGGCTAGCGGACGAGATACGCAGTATTTT. Encoded protein: CASNKGASGRDTQYF.

The chain has TRBV7-3 and TRBJ2-1; D is unresolved. The V and J ends lost 5 bases and 10 bases respectively, with 9 bases between them. The CDR3 is 11 amino acids. The V gene's germline CDR1 is SGHTA and CDR2 FQGTGA. CDR3 region: CASSPGGEQFF. The CDR3 DNA sequence: TGTGCCAGCAGCCCCGGCGGCGAGCAGTTCTTC. Full variable domain (rest looked up from reference TRBV7-3 and TRBJ2-1): GAGVSQTPSNKVTEKGKYVELRCDPISGHTALYWYRQSLGQGPEFLIYFQGTGAADDSGLPNDRFFAVRPEGSVSTLKIQRTERGDSAVYLCASSPGGEQFFGPGTRLTVL.

The rearrangement joins TRBV2 to TRBJ2-5, with unresolved D. V shed 6 bases and J shed 5 bases, with 10 bases lying between them. Germline-derived CDR1 and CDR2 are SNHLY and FYNNEI. The CDR3 sequence is 12 residues long. CDR3 residues: CASSYDRETQYF. For the CDR3, the DNA is TGTGCCAGCAGCTACGATCGGGAGACCCAGTACTTC.

V is TRBV7-9 and J is TRBJ2-5; D is perhaps TRBD2 (6 bases). CDR1 is SEHNR and CDR2 is FQNEAQ in the germline V gene (reference sequence). CDR3 length equals 15 residues. Trimming left V 4 bases short and J 4 bases short, with 16 bases between. The CDR3 region is CASSSGEYSGETQYF. DNA for the CDR3: TGTGCCAGCAGCTCGGGGGAATATAGTGGAGAGACCCAGTACTTC.

The chain combines TRBV5-4 with TRBJ2-5, with 14 bases matching TRBD2. With 4 bases clipped from V and 5 bases from J, the junction kept 4 bases outside the gene matches. Germline CDR1 is SGHNT and CDR2 is YYREEE (reference sequence). The CDR3 is 15 residues long. CDR3 nucleotide sequence: TGTGCCAGCAGCGGACTAGCGGGAGGTTATGAGACCCAGTACTTC. Amino acid sequence: CASSGLAGGYETQYF.

The V gene is TRBV19, the J gene TRBJ2-2, with D possibly being TRBD2 (6 bases). The length of the CDR3 is 14 residues. From germline, CDR1 is LNHDA and CDR2 SQIVND (reference sequence). The V end lost 4 bases, the J end lost 10 bases, and 16 bases lay between the germline ends. The CDR3 region has the DNA TGTGCCAGTAGTAGGAACTTCGGGGGATCGGAGCTGTTTTTT. This encodes CASSRNFGGSELFF. The variable domain in full, completed from reference TRBV19 and TRBJ2-2, reads DGGITQSPKYLFRKEGQNVTLSCEQNLNHDAMYWYRQDPGQGLRLIYYSQIVNDFQKGDIAEGYSVSREKKESFPLTVTSAQKNPTAFYLCASSRNFGGSELFFGEGSRLTVL.

This clone was seen more than once but under ten times. The same CDR3 can be traced to other DNA sequences in this sample. V is TRBV5-1 and J is TRBJ2-3; tentatively, D is TRBD2 (6 bases). Germline loops: CDR1 SGHRS, CDR2 YFSETQ. The V end was cut by 2 bases, the J end by 0 bases, with 7 bases between. This CDR3 is 14 amino acids long. CDR3 in DNA: TGCGCCAGCAGCTTAGGAGGGAGCACAGATACGCAGTATTTT. Its protein is CASSLGGSTDTQYF.